This T cell receptor beta chain was retrieved from a study of blood T cell repertoires in COVID-19. For the study at large: Both acute and convalescent COVID-19 samples were obtained from the United States, Italy and Spain. Nucleic acid was either cDNA or gDNA, and it came from T cells, B-cell-depleted T cells, or PBMCs.

Germline lookup yields CDR1 KGHSH and CDR2 LQKENI. V gave up 3 bases and J gave up 5 bases, with 16 bases separating them. CDR3 length: 16 residues. As handled by the study authors: Reference gene primer amplification gave nucleated cell count estimates. Repertoires were generated with immunoSEQ multiplex PCR, while TCRdb's copy carries only in-frame clones and drops some. V and J calls and clone size are those listed in that table; D and trimming were worked out from the DNA. The sample shows about 50,000 clones, 85% to 95% of them seen only once. This receptor was obtained from a woman older than 75 with acute or convalescent COVID-19. Source material: peripheral blood. The chain recombines TRBV18 with TRBJ2-2, with a weak D call TRBD1 (6 bases). The CDR3 sequence is CASSPAGTIWTGELFF. The DNA for the CDR3 is TGTGCCAGCTCACCTGCCGGGACAATATGGACCGGGGAGCTGTTTTTT.